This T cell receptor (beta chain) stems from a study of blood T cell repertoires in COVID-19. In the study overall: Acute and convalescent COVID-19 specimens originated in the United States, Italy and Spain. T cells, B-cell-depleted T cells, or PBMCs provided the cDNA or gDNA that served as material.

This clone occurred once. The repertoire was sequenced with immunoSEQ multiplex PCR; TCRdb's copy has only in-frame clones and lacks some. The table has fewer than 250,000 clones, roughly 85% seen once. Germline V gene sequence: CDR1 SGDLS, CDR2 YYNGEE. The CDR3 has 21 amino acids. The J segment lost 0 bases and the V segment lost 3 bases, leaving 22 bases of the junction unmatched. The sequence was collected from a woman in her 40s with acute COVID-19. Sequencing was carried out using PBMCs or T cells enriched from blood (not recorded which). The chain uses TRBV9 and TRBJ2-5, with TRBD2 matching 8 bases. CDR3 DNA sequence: TGTGCCAGCAGCGCGAAGTCGCCCCTGAAAAGCGGGAGCCTGTACCAAGAGACCCAGTACTTC. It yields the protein CASSAKSPLKSGSLYQETQYF. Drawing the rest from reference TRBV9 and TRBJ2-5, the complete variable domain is DSGVTQTPKHLITATGQRVTLRCSPRSGDLSVYWYQQSLDQGLQFLIQYYNGEERAKGNILERFSAQQFPDLHSELNLSSLELGDSALYFCASSAKSPLKSGSLYQETQYFGPGTRLLVL.